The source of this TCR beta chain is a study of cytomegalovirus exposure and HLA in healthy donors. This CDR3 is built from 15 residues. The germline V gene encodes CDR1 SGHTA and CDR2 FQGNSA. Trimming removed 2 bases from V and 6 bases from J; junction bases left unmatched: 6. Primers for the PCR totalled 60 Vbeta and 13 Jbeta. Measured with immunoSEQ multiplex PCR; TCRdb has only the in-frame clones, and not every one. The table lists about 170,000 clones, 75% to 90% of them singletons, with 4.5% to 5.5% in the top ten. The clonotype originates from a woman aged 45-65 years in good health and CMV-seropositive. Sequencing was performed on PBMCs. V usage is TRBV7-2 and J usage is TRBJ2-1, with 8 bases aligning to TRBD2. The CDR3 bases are TGTGCCAGCAGCTTACCCGGGACTAGTTTCAATGAGCAGTTCTTC. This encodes CASSLPGTSFNEQFF. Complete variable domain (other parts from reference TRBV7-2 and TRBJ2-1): GAGVSQSPSNKVTEKGKDVELRCDPISGHTALYWYRQSLGQGLEFLIYFQGNSAPDKSGLPSDRFSAERTGGSVSTLTIQRTQQEDSAVYLCASSLPGTSFNEQFFGPGTRLTVL.